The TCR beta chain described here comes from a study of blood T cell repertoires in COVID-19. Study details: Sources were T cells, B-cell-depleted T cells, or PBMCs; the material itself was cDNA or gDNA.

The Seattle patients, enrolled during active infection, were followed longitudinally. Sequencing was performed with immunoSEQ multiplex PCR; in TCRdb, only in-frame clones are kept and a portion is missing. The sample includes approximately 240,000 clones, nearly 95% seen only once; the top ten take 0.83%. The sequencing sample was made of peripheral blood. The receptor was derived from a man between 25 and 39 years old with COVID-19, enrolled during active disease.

CDR3 coding DNA: TGTGCCAGCAGCGCCACAGGGGGAAGGGGAGTCACTGAAGCTTTCTTT. This codes for CASSATGGRGVTEAFF. The rearrangement links TRBV13 to TRBJ1-1; 8 nucleotides match TRBD1. This CDR3 spans 16 amino acids. V was pared by 5 bases and J by 4 bases, with 12 bases of the junction left unmatched. The V gene's germline CDR1 is PRHDT and CDR2 FYEKMQ (reference sequence).